This TCR beta chain was found in a study of graft-versus-host responses after intestinal transplantation. General observations from the study: GvH clones occurred in recipient marrow; some first appeared in ileum or blood.

This table comes from immunoSEQ multiplex PCR, and its TCRdb copy is limited to in-frame clones, with some not included. The sample shows more than 95,000 clones, more than 75% of them seen only once. The germline CDR1 and CDR2 sequences are MNHEY and SVGAGI. V lost 2 bases and J lost 3, with 11 bases in between. The CDR3 covers 14 residues. A few counts support this clone. The antigen is unknown. Sequenced here: unstimulated CD4+ T cells sorted from spleen or lymph node cells, sampled before intestinal transplant. The clonotype originates from a human donor who received an intestinal transplant. V and J are TRBV6-5 and TRBJ2-7, with D possibly TRBD2 on 7 matching bases. CDR3 residues: CASSYGQRGYEQYF. In DNA, the CDR3 is TGTGCCAGCAGTTACGGACAGCGGGGCTACGAGCAGTACTTC.